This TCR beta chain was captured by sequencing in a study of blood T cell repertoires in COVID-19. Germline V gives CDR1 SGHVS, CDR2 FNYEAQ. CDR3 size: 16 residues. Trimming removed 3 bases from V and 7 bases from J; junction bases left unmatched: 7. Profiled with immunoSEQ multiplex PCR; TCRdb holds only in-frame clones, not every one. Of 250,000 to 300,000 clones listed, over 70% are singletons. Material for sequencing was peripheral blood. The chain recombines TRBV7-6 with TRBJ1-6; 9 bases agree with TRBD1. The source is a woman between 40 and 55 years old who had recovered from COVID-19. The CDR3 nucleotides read TGTGCCAGCAGCTTGGCACAGGGGGCCGGCAATTCACCCCTCCACTTT. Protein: CASSLAQGAGNSPLHF. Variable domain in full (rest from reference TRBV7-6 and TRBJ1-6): GAGVSQSPRYKVTKRGQDVALRCDPISGHVSLYWYRQALGQGPEFLTYFNYEAQQDKSGLPNDRFSAERPEGSISTLTIQRTEQRDSAMYRCASSLAQGAGNSPLHFGNGTRLTVT.